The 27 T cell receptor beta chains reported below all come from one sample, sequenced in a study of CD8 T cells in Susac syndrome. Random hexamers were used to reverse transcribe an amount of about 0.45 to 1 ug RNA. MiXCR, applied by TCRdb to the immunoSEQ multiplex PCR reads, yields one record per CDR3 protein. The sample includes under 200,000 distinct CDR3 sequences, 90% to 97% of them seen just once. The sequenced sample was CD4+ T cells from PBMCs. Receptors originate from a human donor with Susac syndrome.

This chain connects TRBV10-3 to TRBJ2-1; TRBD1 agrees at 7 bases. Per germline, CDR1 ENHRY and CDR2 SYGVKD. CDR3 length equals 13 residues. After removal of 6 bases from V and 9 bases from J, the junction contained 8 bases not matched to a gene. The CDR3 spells CAISLRDRLEQFF. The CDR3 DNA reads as TGTGCCATCAGCCTCCGGGACAGACTTGAGCAGTTCTTC.

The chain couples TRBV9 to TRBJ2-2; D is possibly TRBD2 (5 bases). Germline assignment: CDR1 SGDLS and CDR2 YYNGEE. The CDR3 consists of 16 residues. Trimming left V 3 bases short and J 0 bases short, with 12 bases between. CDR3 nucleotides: TGTGCCAGCAGCGCCGTTGGAGCGGCGAACACCGGGGAGCTGTTTTTT. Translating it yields CASSAVGAANTGELFF.

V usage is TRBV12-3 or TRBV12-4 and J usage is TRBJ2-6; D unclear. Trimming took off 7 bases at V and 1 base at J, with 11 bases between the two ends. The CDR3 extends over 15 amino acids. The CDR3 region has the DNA TGTGCCAGCACCCCCGAGGTGTCTGGGGCCAACGTCCTGACTTTC. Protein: CASTPEVSGANVLTF.

CDR3 loop: CSVAQGGYPDTQYF. CDR3 DNA sequence: TGCAGCGTTGCACAGGGAGGGTACCCAGATACGCAGTATTTT. This sequence joins TRBV29-1 and TRBJ2-3, with D perhaps TRBD2 (7 bases). The CDR3 is 14 residues long. The ends were cut back, 4 bases at V and 4 bases at J, with 15 bases in the middle. Germline values: CDR1 SQVTM, CDR2 ANQGSEA.

The CDR3 reads CASSQELQGMNTEAFF. Here the CDR3 DNA reads TGTGCCAGCAGCCAAGAATTACAGGGAATGAACACTGAAGCTTTCTTT. The chain joins TRBV4-2 to TRBJ1-1; D perhaps matches TRBD1 (6 bases). The CDR3 runs to 16 residues. V shed 0 bases and J shed 0 bases, with 11 bases lying between them. Germline CDR1 and CDR2: LGHNA and YNFKEQ.

In nucleotides, the CDR3 is TGCAGCGTCCTCGGGGTGCAGGGACGCTACACCTTC. Translating it yields CSVLGVQGRYTF. This chain links TRBV29-1 with TRBJ1-2; D is perhaps TRBD1 (5 bases). V was clipped by 6 bases and J by 9 bases, with 17 bases between them. This CDR3 has 12 residues. The germline CDR1 and CDR2 sequences are SQVTM and ANQGSEA.

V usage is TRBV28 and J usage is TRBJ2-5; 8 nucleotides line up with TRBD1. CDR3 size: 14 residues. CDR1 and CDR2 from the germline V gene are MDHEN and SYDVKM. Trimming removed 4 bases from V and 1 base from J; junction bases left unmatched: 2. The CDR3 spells CASSSGQGQETQYF. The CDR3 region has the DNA TGTGCCAGCAGTTCCGGACAGGGCCAAGAGACCCAGTACTTC.

The CDR3 reads CASSPGLANTDTQYF. In DNA form, the CDR3 reads TGTGCCAGCAGCCCGGGACTCGCGAACACAGATACGCAGTATTTT. The chain couples TRBV7-9 to TRBJ2-3; D is perhaps TRBD2 (6 bases). This CDR3 comprises 15 residues. CDR1 and CDR2 (germline): SEHNR, FQNEAQ (reference sequence). V was clipped by 5 bases and J by 2 bases, with 14 bases between them.

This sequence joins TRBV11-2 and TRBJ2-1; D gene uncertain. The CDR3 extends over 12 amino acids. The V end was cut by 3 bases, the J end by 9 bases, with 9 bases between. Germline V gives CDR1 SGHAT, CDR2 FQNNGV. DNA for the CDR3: TGTGCCAGCAGCTTCCTCGCGACTGAGCAGTTCTTC. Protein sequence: CASSFLATEQFF.

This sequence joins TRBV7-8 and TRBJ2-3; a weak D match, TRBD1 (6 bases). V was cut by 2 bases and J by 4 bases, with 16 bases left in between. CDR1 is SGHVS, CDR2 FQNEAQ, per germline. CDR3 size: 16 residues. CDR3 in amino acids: CASSLSVQGMSDTQYF. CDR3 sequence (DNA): TGTGCCAGCAGCTTATCGGTCCAGGGGATGTCAGATACGCAGTATTTT.

CDR3 residues: CSVTTGRVSNTEAFF. CDR3 nucleotide sequence: TGCAGCGTGACGACAGGGAGGGTCTCGAACACTGAAGCTTTCTTT. V gene TRBV29-1 combines with J gene TRBJ1-1; 7 bases align to TRBD1. The length of the CDR3 is 15 residues. The germline CDR1 and CDR2 sequences are SQVTM and ANQGSEA. V dropped 6 bases and J dropped 1; count of bases not matched to a gene: 11.

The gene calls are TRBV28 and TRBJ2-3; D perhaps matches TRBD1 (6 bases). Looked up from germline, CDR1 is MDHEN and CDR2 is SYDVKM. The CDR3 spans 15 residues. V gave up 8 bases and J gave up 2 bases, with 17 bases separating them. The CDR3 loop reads CASAEGQLVTDTQYF. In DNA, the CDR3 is TGTGCCAGCGCAGAAGGACAGTTAGTCACAGATACGCAGTATTTT.

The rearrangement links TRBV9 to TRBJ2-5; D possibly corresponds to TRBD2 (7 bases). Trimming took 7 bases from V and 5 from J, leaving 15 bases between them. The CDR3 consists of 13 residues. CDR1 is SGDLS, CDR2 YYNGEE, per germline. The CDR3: CASGGAVLETQYF. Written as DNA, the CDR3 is TGTGCCAGCGGGGGGGCGGTCCTCGAGACCCAGTACTTC.

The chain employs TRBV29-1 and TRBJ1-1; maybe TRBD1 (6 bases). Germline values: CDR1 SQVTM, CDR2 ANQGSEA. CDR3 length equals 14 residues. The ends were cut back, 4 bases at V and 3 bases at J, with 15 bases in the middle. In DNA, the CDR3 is TGCAGCGTTGCCTCCCGGACAGCTCACACTGAAGCTTTCTTT. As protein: CSVASRTAHTEAFF.

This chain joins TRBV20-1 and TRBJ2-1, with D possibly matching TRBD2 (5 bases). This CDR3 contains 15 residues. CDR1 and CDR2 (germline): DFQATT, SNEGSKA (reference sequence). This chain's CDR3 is CSVHALARSYNEQFF. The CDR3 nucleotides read TGCAGCGTCCACGCTCTAGCCCGCTCCTACAATGAGCAGTTCTTC.

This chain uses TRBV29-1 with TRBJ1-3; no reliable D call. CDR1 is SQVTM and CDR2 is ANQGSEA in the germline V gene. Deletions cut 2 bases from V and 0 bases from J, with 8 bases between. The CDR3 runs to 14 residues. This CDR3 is CSVELGNSGNTIYF. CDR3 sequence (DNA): TGCAGCGTTGAACTAGGTAACTCTGGAAACACCATATATTTT.

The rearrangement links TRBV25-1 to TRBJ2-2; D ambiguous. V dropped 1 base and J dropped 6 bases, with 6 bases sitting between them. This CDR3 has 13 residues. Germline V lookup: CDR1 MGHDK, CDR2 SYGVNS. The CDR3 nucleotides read TGTGCCAGCAGTGAATCCGGTCCCGGGGAGCTGTTTTTT. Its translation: CASSESGPGELFF.

The CDR3 is CASSAQLGDTQYF. CDR3 bases: TGTGCCAGTAGTGCCCAACTAGGGGATACGCAGTATTTT. This chain links TRBV19 with TRBJ2-3, with D maybe TRBD2 (5 bases). Germline values: CDR1 LNHDA, CDR2 SQIVND (reference sequence). Between the trimmed V and J ends, which lost 5 bases and 6 bases, there was a span of 12 bases. This CDR3 comprises 13 residues.

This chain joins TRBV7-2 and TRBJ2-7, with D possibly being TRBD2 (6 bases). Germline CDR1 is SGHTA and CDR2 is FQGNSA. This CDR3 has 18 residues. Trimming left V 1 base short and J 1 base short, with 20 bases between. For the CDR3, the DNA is TGTGCCAGCAGCTTAGGGTTAGCGGCAGGACGGACGTCCTACGAGCAGTACTTC. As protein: CASSLGLAAGRTSYEQYF.

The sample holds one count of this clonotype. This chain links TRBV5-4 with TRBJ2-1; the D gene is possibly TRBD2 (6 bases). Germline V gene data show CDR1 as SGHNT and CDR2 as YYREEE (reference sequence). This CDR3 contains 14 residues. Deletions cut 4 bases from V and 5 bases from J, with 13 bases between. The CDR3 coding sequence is TGTGCCAGCAGCATCATCGGACTAAACAATGAGCAGTTCTTC. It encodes CASSIIGLNNEQFF. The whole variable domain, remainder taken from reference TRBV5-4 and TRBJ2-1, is ETGVTQSPTHLIKTRGQQVTLRCSSQSGHNTVSWYQQALGQGPQFIFQYYREEENGRGNFPPRFSGLQFPNYSSELNVNALELDDSALYLCASSIIGLNNEQFFGPGTRLTVL.

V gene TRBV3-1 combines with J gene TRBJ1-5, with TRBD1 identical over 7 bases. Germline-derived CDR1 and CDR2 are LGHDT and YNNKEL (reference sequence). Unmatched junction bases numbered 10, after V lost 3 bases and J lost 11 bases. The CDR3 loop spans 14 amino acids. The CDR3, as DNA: TGTGCCAGCAGCCACGGGGGAGGGGGCATGACCCAGCATTTT. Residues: CASSHGGGGMTQHF.

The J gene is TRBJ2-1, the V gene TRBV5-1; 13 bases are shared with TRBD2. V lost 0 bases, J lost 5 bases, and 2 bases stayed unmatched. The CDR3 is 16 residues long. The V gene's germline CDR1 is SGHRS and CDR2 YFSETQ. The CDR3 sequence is CASSLGGTSGDNEQFF. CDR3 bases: TGCGCCAGCAGCTTGGGAGGGACTAGCGGGGACAATGAGCAGTTCTTC.

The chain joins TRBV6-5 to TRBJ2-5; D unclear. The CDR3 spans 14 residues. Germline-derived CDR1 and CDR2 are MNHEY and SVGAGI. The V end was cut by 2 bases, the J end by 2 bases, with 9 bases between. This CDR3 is CASSYATTQETQYF. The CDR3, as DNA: TGTGCCAGCAGTTACGCCACAACACAAGAGACCCAGTACTTC.

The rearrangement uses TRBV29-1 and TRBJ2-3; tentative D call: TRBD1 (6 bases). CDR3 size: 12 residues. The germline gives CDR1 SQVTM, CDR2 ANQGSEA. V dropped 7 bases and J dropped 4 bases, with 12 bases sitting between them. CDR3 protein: CSGRQVPDTQYF. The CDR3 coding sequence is TGCAGCGGACGACAGGTTCCAGATACGCAGTATTTT.

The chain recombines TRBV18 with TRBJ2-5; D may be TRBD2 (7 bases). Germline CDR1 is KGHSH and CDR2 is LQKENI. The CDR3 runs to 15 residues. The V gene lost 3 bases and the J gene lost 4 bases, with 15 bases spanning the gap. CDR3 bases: TGTGCCAGCTCACCGGCGACAGGCGGGAGAGAGACCCAGTACTTC. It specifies CASSPATGGRETQYF.

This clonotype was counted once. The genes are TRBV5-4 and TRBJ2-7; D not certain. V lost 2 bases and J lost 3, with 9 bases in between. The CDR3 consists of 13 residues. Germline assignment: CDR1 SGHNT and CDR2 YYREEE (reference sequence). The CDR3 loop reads CASSLKNYYEQYF. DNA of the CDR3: TGTGCCAGCAGCTTAAAGAACTACTACGAGCAGTACTTC.

The CDR3 region is CASSYPGRFQETQYF. The CDR3 bases are TGTGCCAGCAGTTACCCGGGACGCTTCCAAGAGACCCAGTACTTC. The chain links TRBV6-2 or TRBV6-3 to TRBJ2-5, with D perhaps given as TRBD1 or TRBD2 (5 bases each). CDR1 and CDR2 (germline): MNHEY, SVGEGT. V was pared by 2 bases and J by 1 base, with 11 bases between. The CDR3 is 15 amino acids.